The 21 T cell receptor beta chains below all came from one sample that was sequenced in a study of CD8+CD57+ T cells in acquired aplastic anemia. The patients chosen for sequencing had shown expansion of CD8+CD57+ cells (detected by flow cytometry). For CDR3 and TCR beta VDJ profiling, genomic DNA was the template used. TCRdb redid the calling of the reads with MiXCR, one entry per CDR3 protein. The sample has roughly 280,000 distinct CDR3 sequences, approximately 58% seen once. Material: sorted CD4+, CD8+, or CD8+CD57+ T cells (not recorded which) from PBMCs. The receptors shown here come from a human donor with aplastic anemia.

The chain combines TRBV6-4 with TRBJ1-2; unclear D gene. CDR3 size: 10 residues. V lost 3 bases to trimming and J lost 8 bases, with 4 bases between them. The germline V gene encodes CDR1 MRHNA and CDR2 SNTAGT. The CDR3 bases are TGTGCCAGCAGTGAGGAGGGCTACACCTTC. Translation: CASSEEGYTF.

V is TRBV4-1 and J is TRBJ2-2; 7 nucleotides line up with TRBD2. The CDR3 sequence is 16 residues long. Germline V gene lookup returns CDR1 MGHRA and CDR2 YSYEKL. The V segment lost 0 bases and the J segment 2 bases; nucleotides outside the gene matches: 3. The CDR3, as DNA: TGCGCCAGCAGCCAAGAGGGAGGGAGTAACACCGGGGAGCTGTTTTTT. Translation: CASSQEGGSNTGELFF.

Remarks on this clonotype: At one boundary the junction diverges from the germline segment, which might be a read error. The chain combines TRBV7-2 with TRBJ1-1, with D possibly TRBD1 on 5 matching bases. The CDR3 contains 14 residues. Germline V lookup: CDR1 SGHTA, CDR2 FQGNSA. CDR3 loop: CVSSPGATNTEAFF. The CDR3 DNA follows: TGTGTCAGCAGCCCCGGGGCAACGAACACTGAAGCTTTCTTT. The full variable domain, rest sourced from reference TRBV7-2 and TRBJ1-1, is GAGVSQSPSNKVTEKGKDVELRCDPISGHTALYWYRQSLGQGLEFLIYFQGNSAPDKSGLPSDRFSAERTGGSVSTLTIQRTQQEDSAVYLCVSSPGATNTEAFFGQGTRLTVV.

This clonotype has a count of ten or more. This rearrangement joins TRBV12-3 or TRBV12-4 to TRBJ2-2, with D possibly matching TRBD2 (6 bases). CDR3 length equals 17 residues. Trimming removed 6 bases at V and 1 base at J, with 18 bases between. The CDR3 region has the DNA TGTGCCAGCAGCTCGTTTCCCCCTAGCGAGAACACCGGGGAGCTGTTTTTT. Amino acids: CASSSFPPSENTGELFF.

The V gene is TRBV20-1, the J gene TRBJ2-7, with TRBD1 matching 8 bases. J lost 2 bases, V lost 0 bases, and 0 bases had no gene match. This CDR3 spans 13 amino acids. The germline V gene has CDR1 DFQATT and CDR2 SNEGSKA (reference sequence). The CDR3 sequence: CSAREQGAYEQYF. CDR3 coding DNA: TGCAGTGCTAGAGAACAGGGGGCCTACGAGCAGTACTTC.

This clonotype was seen many times. The V call is TRBV9, the J call TRBJ2-1; 12 bases fit TRBD2. V lost 0 bases and J lost 8; bases outside the gene matches: 3. The CDR3 length is 15 residues. Germline V gene sequence: CDR1 SGDLS, CDR2 YYNGEE. The CDR3 DNA reads as TGTGCCAGCAGCGTAGGGACTAGCGGGAATGATGAGCAGTTCTTC. Translating it yields CASSVGTSGNDEQFF.

The CDR3 coding sequence is TGTGCCAGCAGCACCAGTGGGAACACTGAAGCTTTCTTT. This encodes CASSTSGNTEAFF. This rearrangement joins TRBV12-3 or TRBV12-4 to TRBJ1-1, with unresolved D. The CDR3 has 13 residues. V was cut by 6 bases and J by 1 base, with 9 bases left in between.

The rearrangement uses TRBV7-9 and TRBJ2-5; TRBD2 agrees at 10 bases. This CDR3 has 18 residues. V was pared by 5 bases and J by 2 bases, with 14 bases of the junction left unmatched. The germline CDR1 and CDR2 sequences are SEHNR and FQNEAQ (reference sequence). The CDR3 loop reads CASSLGRSAGGGQETQYF. The CDR3 DNA sequence: TGTGCCAGCAGCCTAGGGAGGTCAGCGGGGGGGGGTCAAGAGACCCAGTACTTC.

This chain connects TRBV20-1 to TRBJ2-7; tentative D call: TRBD1 (6 bases). CDR3 length: 14 amino acids. Germline V CDR1 and CDR2: DFQATT, SNEGSKA (reference sequence). Deletions cut 4 bases from V and 7 bases from J, with 20 bases between. CDR3 in amino acids: CSATNVTGFGEQYF. The CDR3 DNA sequence: TGCAGTGCTACAAACGTTACAGGGTTCGGGGAGCAGTACTTC.

The chain uses TRBV29-1 and TRBJ2-1, with TRBD1 matching over 7 bases. This CDR3 contains 17 residues. Germline trimming cut 1 base from V and 3 bases from J; bases unmatched to any gene: 12. The germline gives CDR1 SQVTM, CDR2 ANQGSEA. The CDR3 sequence: CSVEGAATGLNYNEQFF. CDR3 sequence (DNA): TGCAGCGTTGAAGGGGCTGCGACAGGGTTAAACTACAATGAGCAGTTCTTC.

V gene TRBV29-1 combines with J gene TRBJ2-5, with 8 bases aligning to TRBD1. Germline V gene data show CDR1 as SQVTM and CDR2 as ANQGSEA. The CDR3 is 13 residues long. With V trimmed by 6 bases and J by 5 bases, 8 bases remained unmatched. The CDR3 nucleotides read TGCAGCGTCCGACAGGGGATGTTTGAGACCCAGTACTTC. Translating it yields CSVRQGMFETQYF.

The chain has TRBV5-1 and TRBJ2-7, with 13 bases aligning to TRBD2. Germline-derived CDR1 and CDR2 are SGHRS and YFSETQ. The V segment lost 3 bases and the J segment 4 bases; nucleotides outside the gene matches: 4. The CDR3 sequence is 15 residues long. The CDR3 sequence is CASSYTSGGAYEQYF. In DNA, the CDR3 is TGCGCCAGCAGCTATACTAGCGGGGGGGCTTACGAGCAGTACTTC.

The chain carries TRBV2 and TRBJ2-7, with D possibly matching TRBD1 (5 bases). Germline assignment: CDR1 SNHLY and CDR2 FYNNEI. The V and J ends lost 3 bases and 3 bases respectively, with 15 bases between them. The CDR3 runs 15 residues. The chain's CDR3 is CASSEISAGNYEQYF. CDR3 bases: TGTGCCAGCAGTGAGATATCGGCAGGGAACTACGAGCAGTACTTC.

Only a few counts were recorded for this clonotype. Without the conserved terminal phenylalanine or tryptophan, this CDR3 likely stems from a read error. The limits of the CDR3 on the DNA are not certain, so only TCRdb's listed CDR3 is given. J is TRBJ2-5 and V is TRBV5-1; no DNA check was done on the table's D call, TRBD2. The CDR3 has 8 residues if both end residues are counted. Germline CDR1 is SGHRS and CDR2 is YFSETQ. CDR3 loop: CASSPGTS.

The chain has TRBV25-1 and TRBJ2-1, with TRBD2 matching over 15 bases. The CDR3 is 17 amino acids. Per the germline V gene, CDR1 is MGHDK and CDR2 is SYGVNS. V dropped 8 bases and J dropped 9; count of bases not matched to a gene: 14. This CDR3 is CASESGLAGGPLGEQFF. CDR3 nucleotide sequence: TGTGCCAGCGAATCCGGACTAGCGGGAGGGCCTCTGGGTGAGCAGTTCTTC.

The J gene is TRBJ2-7, the V gene TRBV7-2; no clear D. V shed 4 bases and J shed 3 bases, with 13 bases lying between them. The CDR3 is 14 residues long. Germline lookup yields CDR1 SGHTA and CDR2 FQGNSA. CDR3 region: CASSSSRAGYEQYF. DNA for the CDR3: TGTGCCAGCAGCTCCTCCCGGGCCGGCTACGAGCAGTACTTC.

The sample holds a few counts of this clonotype. The V call is TRBV20-1, the J call TRBJ1-5, with TRBD1 identical over 9 bases. Trimming took 5 bases from V and 4 from J; bases not matched to a gene: 6. Germline CDR1 is DFQATT and CDR2 is SNEGSKA (reference sequence). The CDR3 totals 14 residues. This chain's CDR3 is CSAQPGQGNQPQHF. CDR3 coding DNA: TGCAGTGCTCAACCCGGACAGGGGAATCAGCCCCAGCATTTT.

The chain recombines TRBV24-1 with TRBJ2-7, with 11 positions matching TRBD1. Germline trimming cut 4 bases from V and 4 bases from J; bases unmatched to any gene: 14. This CDR3 has 18 residues. In germline, CDR1 is KGHDR, CDR2 SFDVKD. CDR3 nucleotides: TGTGCCACCAGTGACCATAAAATCGGACAGGGGGCTGTTTACGAGCAGTACTTC. Translated, it gives CATSDHKIGQGAVYEQYF.

This clonotype has a count of ten or more. The chain uses TRBV9 and TRBJ2-2; no definite D call. Germline-derived CDR1 and CDR2 are SGDLS and YYNGEE. Trimming removed 0 bases from V and 4 bases from J, with 7 bases in between. The CDR3 spans 14 residues. The CDR3 spells CASSVGSLTGELFF. The CDR3 coding sequence is TGTGCCAGCAGCGTAGGTTCTCTCACCGGGGAGCTGTTTTTT.

This chain uses TRBV20-1 with TRBJ1-1; D not certain. The CDR3 has 13 amino acids. The germline V gene has CDR1 DFQATT and CDR2 SNEGSKA (reference sequence). Trimming shortened V by 2 bases and J by 4 bases, and 11 bases separated the two germline ends. DNA of the CDR3: TGCAGTGCTAGAAAAAACCCTGGCACTGAAGCTTTCTTT. As protein: CSARKNPGTEAFF.

The chain combines TRBV2 with TRBJ2-3; D might be TRBD1 (5 bases). Trimming removed 4 bases at V and 6 bases at J, with 14 bases between. In germline, CDR1 is SNHLY, CDR2 FYNNEI. CDR3 length: 14 amino acids. The CDR3 reads CASSGWTKGDTQYF. The CDR3 DNA sequence: TGTGCCAGCAGTGGATGGACAAAGGGCGATACGCAGTATTTT.